Listed here are 18 T cell receptor beta chains from one sample, sequenced in a study of blood T cell repertoires in COVID-19. Sequencing was performed with immunoSEQ multiplex PCR; in TCRdb, only in-frame clones are kept and a portion is missing. Counted here are 250,000 to 300,000 clones, about four fifths occurring once; the ten biggest clones make up about 5%. The sequenced sample was PBMCs or T cells enriched from blood (not recorded which). The source is a man aged 35 to 55 who had been exposed to COVID-19.

V and J are TRBV28 and TRBJ1-1; maybe TRBD1 (5 bases). V was trimmed by 5 bases and J by 3 bases, leaving 13 bases between them. The V gene's germline CDR1 is MDHEN and CDR2 SYDVKM. The CDR3 spans 14 residues. The CDR3 DNA follows: TGTGCCAGCAGTCCTACGGACATGCACACTGAAGCTTTCTTT. The encoded protein is CASSPTDMHTEAFF.

The V and J genes are TRBV24-1 and TRBJ2-2, with a possible D match to TRBD1 (5 bases). With 0 bases removed from V and 7 bases from J, the gap between germline ends came to 8 bases. Germline lookup yields CDR1 KGHDR and CDR2 SFDVKD. This CDR3 is 14 amino acids long. The chain's CDR3 is CATSDLRQNGELFF. The CDR3 region has the DNA TGTGCCACCAGTGATTTGAGACAGAACGGGGAGCTGTTTTTT.

This clone was observed a few times. The V call is TRBV20-1, the J call TRBJ2-7, with D perhaps TRBD1 (6 bases). CDR1 is DFQATT, CDR2 SNEGSKA, per germline (reference sequence). V lost 6 bases to trimming and J lost 3 bases, with 9 bases between them. This CDR3 region has 11 residues. The CDR3 here is CSAGQNYEQYF. DNA for the CDR3: TGCAGTGCCGGACAGAACTACGAGCAGTACTTC.

V gene TRBV10-3 combines with J gene TRBJ2-7; possible D gene TRBD2, 5 bases. CDR1 and CDR2 from the germline V gene are ENHRY and SYGVKD. Trimming cost V 6 bases and J 1 base, with 7 bases left between them. The CDR3 extends over 12 amino acids. DNA for the CDR3: TGTGCCATCAGGTCGGGGTCCTACGAGCAGTACTTC. Translated: CAIRSGSYEQYF.

In this sample, this clone turned up a few times. The V call is TRBV3-1 (or the pseudogene TRBV3-2), the J call TRBJ2-3, with TRBD2 matching 9 bases. CDR1 and CDR2 (germline): LGHDT, YNNKEL (reference sequence). The V and J ends lost 8 bases and 6 bases, in that order; junction bases with no gene match: 15. This CDR3 comprises 16 residues. The CDR3 DNA sequence: TGTGCCAGCTCTAAATCGCTAGCGGGGAATGGGGATACGCAGTATTTT. Its protein product is CASSKSLAGNGDTQYF.

This chain uses TRBV20-1 with TRBJ1-1, with D maybe TRBD1 (5 bases). This CDR3 contains 11 residues. Germline CDR1 is DFQATT and CDR2 is SNEGSKA (reference sequence). With 1 base removed from V and 6 bases from J, the gap between germline ends came to 6 bases. Here the CDR3 DNA reads TGCAGTGCTAGAGGACAGCCTGAAGCTTTCTTT. Protein product: CSARGQPEAFF.

This chain joins TRBV3-1 (or the pseudogene TRBV3-2) and TRBJ2-7, with D tentatively TRBD2 (5 bases). The ends were cut back, 4 bases at V and 6 bases at J, with 13 bases in the middle. The CDR3 runs to 13 residues. Germline-derived CDR1 and CDR2 are LGHDT and YNNKEL (reference sequence). In DNA form, the CDR3 reads TGTGCCAGCAGCCCTCAAATCCGGGGCGAGCAGTACTTC. It is translated as CASSPQIRGEQYF.

There are a few counts of this clone. The V and J genes are TRBV6-5 and TRBJ1-2, with TRBD1 matching 7 bases. Germline V gene sequence: CDR1 MNHEY, CDR2 SVGAGI. The CDR3 length is 12 residues. V gave up 11 bases and J gave up 4 bases; unmatched junction bases: 7. CDR3 in DNA: TGTGCCGGCCGGGACAGCACCTATGGCTACACCTTC. As protein: CAGRDSTYGYTF.

The sample holds a few counts of this clone. The chain joins TRBV3-1 (or the pseudogene TRBV3-2) to TRBJ1-1; no definite D call. The CDR3 is 13 residues long. Germline V gives CDR1 LGHDT, CDR2 YNNKEL (reference sequence). The V and J ends lost 7 bases and 1 base respectively, with 10 bases between them. The CDR3 bases are TGTGCCAGCAACAATTACAGGAACACTGAAGCTTTCTTT. Its translation: CASNNYRNTEAFF.

The sample holds a few counts of this clone. This chain joins TRBV10-3 and TRBJ2-7; possible D gene TRBD2, 6 bases. The CDR3 length is 14 residues. Between the trimmed V and J ends, which lost 8 bases and 4 bases, there was a span of 18 bases. CDR1 ENHRY and CDR2 SYGVKD come from the germline V gene. The CDR3 here is CAISGWEVMYEQYF. In DNA form, the CDR3 reads TGTGCCATCTCGGGGTGGGAGGTCATGTACGAGCAGTACTTC.

The chain links TRBV2 to TRBJ2-1; 9 bases match TRBD2. Germline CDR1 SNHLY, CDR2 FYNNEI. The CDR3 spans 15 residues. With V trimmed by 7 bases and J by 4 bases, 8 bases remained unmatched. The DNA of the CDR3 is TGTGCCAGCACCGATCAGACTAGCGGATACAATGAGCAGTTCTTC. It specifies CASTDQTSGYNEQFF.

This clone occurred a few times. V is TRBV19 and J is TRBJ1-1, with a weak D call TRBD1 (5 bases). Germline V gene sequence: CDR1 LNHDA, CDR2 SQIVND (reference sequence). There are 13 residues in the CDR3. V was shortened by 7 bases and J by 0 bases, with 9 bases between the two germline ends. This CDR3 is CASKDSLNTEAFF. The CDR3 DNA reads TGTGCCAGTAAAGACAGCCTGAACACTGAAGCTTTCTTT. Based on the CDR3 plus reference TRBV19 and TRBJ1-1, the full variable domain is DGGITQSPKYLFRKEGQNVTLSCEQNLNHDAMYWYRQDPGQGLRLIYYSQIVNDFQKGDIAEGYSVSREKKESFPLTVTSAQKNPTAFYLCASKDSLNTEAFFGQGTRLTVV.

This clone came up once. V is TRBV29-1 and J is TRBJ2-2, with 7 bases fitting TRBD1. Germline V lookup: CDR1 SQVTM, CDR2 ANQGSEA. After removal of 7 bases from V and 0 bases from J, the junction contained 5 bases not matched to a gene. This CDR3 spans 14 amino acids. The DNA of the CDR3 is TGCAGCGGATCCGGGACAGCGAACACCGGGGAGCTGTTTTTT. Translated, it gives CSGSGTANTGELFF.

J is TRBJ2-7 and V is TRBV7-9; D gene uncertain. Germline CDR1 reads SEHNR; CDR2 reads FQNEAQ (reference sequence). This CDR3 is 12 amino acids long. V lost 5 bases and J lost 3, with 8 bases in between. CDR3 protein: CASSPPHYEQYF. In nucleotides, the CDR3 is TGTGCCAGCAGCCCCCCCCACTACGAGCAGTACTTC.

The CDR3: CASSHIQDEQYF. The DNA for the CDR3 is TGTGCCAGCAGCCACATCCAGGACGAGCAGTACTTC. The V and J genes are TRBV7-9 and TRBJ2-7; D not certain. The V end lost 5 bases, the J end lost 5 bases, and 10 bases lay between the germline ends. Germline V gene sequence: CDR1 SEHNR, CDR2 FQNEAQ (reference sequence). The CDR3 contains 12 residues.

V and J are TRBV7-3 and TRBJ2-2; no definite D call. V was clipped by 3 bases and J by 1 base, with 6 bases between them. The CDR3 covers 14 residues. From germline, CDR1 is SGHTA and CDR2 FQGTGA. This CDR3 is CASSLSWNTGELFF. The CDR3 coding sequence is TGTGCCAGCAGCTTGTCCTGGAACACCGGGGAGCTGTTTTTT.

This chain connects TRBV9 to TRBJ1-1; TRBD1 agrees at 8 bases. This CDR3 comprises 17 residues. The junction had 11 bases not matched to a gene; V was cut back by 3 bases and J by 1 base. Germline V gene sequence: CDR1 SGDLS, CDR2 YYNGEE. This CDR3 reads CASSATTGAWANTEAFF. CDR3 nucleotides: TGTGCCAGCAGCGCGACGACAGGGGCGTGGGCGAACACTGAAGCTTTCTTT.

The chain combines TRBV3-1 (or the pseudogene TRBV3-2) with TRBJ1-5; 7 bases are shared with TRBD1. After removal of 0 bases from V and 5 bases from J, the junction contained 4 bases not matched to a gene. The CDR3 loop spans 15 amino acids. Germline assignment: CDR1 LGHDT and CDR2 YNNKEL (reference sequence). CDR3 DNA sequence: TGTGCCAGCAGCCAAGACAGGGGGACCTATCAGCCCCAGCATTTT. As protein: CASSQDRGTYQPQHF.